Described below is a single TCR beta chain sequence and its context. Its antigen is still unknown. The template was RNA from unsorted bulk tissue. This sample was taken from a study of tumor and adjacent non-tumor tissue in lung cancer. Study-level findings and limits: Tumor tissue had significantly higher TCR diversity than normal lung. Tumor TCR diversity, when higher, was linked to shorter survival.

The library came from three nested PCR rounds adapted from ARM-PCR protocols. Using its own MiXCR run on the multiplex PCR reads, TCRdb lists one record per CDR3 protein. In the table there are roughly 150,000 distinct CDR3 sequences, 66% of which are singletons. This clonotype was sampled from a man in his fifties or sixties with small cell lung cancer. Sequencing input: lung tumor tissue.

In DNA, the CDR3 is TGCGCCAGCAGTTTAGGACGGGGAGATACGCAGTATTTT. Translated: CASSLGRGDTQYF. The V gene is TRBV5-1, the J gene TRBJ2-3; TRBD2 is a possible D gene (5 bases). Germline CDR1 reads SGHRS; CDR2 reads YFSETQ. Trimming cost V 5 bases and J 5 bases, with 12 bases left between them. This CDR3 has 13 amino acids.